This entry describes one TCR beta chain. The antigen remains undetermined. CDR3 length: 15 amino acids. The run depth of the assay was deep. The input for sorted-subset replicate PCRs was approximately 200 ng DNA, tens of thousands of T cell genomes. Measured with immunoSEQ multiplex PCR; TCRdb has only the in-frame clones, and not every one. Among about 1,900,000 clones listed, less than 95% were seen once. The data were obtained in a study of shared clonotypes between healthy human individuals. Study-level information: The plates for each donor numbered three CD4 naive, three CD4 memory, two CD8 naive and one CD8 memory. Study-level points and caveats: Read depth was anticipated to influence clonotype sharing among donors.

Terminally differentiated effector memory CD45RA+ cells were excluded from the naive CD8 cells, which were CD45RO-negative and positively selected for CCR7. The sequenced sample was naive CD8+ T cells sorted from blood. The TCR originated in a man aged 18 to 35 in good health. The chain couples TRBV21-1 to TRBJ2-7; the table's D gene call, TRBD1, was not cross checked with the DNA. TRBV21-1 represents a pseudogene. The CDR3 loop is CASSKDTGDLYEQYF. The CDR3 nucleotides are TGTGCCAGCAGCAAAGATACAGGGGACCTTTACGAGCAGTACTTC.